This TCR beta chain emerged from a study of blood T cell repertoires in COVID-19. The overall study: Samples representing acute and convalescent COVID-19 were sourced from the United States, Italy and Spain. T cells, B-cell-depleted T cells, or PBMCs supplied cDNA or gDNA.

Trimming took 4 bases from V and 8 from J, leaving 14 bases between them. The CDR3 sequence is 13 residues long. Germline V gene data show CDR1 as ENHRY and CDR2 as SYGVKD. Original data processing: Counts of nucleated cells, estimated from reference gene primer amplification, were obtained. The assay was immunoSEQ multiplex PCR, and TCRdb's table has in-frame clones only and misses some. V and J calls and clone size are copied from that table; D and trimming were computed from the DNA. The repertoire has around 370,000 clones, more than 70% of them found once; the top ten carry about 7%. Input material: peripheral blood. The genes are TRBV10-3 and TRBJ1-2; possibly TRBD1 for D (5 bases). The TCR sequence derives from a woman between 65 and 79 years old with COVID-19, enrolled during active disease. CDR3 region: CAISVDTEQGYTF. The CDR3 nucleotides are TGTGCCATCAGTGTGGACACGGAACAGGGCTACACCTTC.